This T cell receptor (beta chain) was profiled in a study of identical twins. Study-level results: There was an excess of low generation probability in the out-of-frame alpha sequences that twins shared.

Note on this clonotype: Its specificity is not known. At one boundary the junction diverges from the germline segment, which might be a read error.

TCRdb used MiXCR to reprocess the 5' RACE reads, holding one entry per CDR3 protein. The data contain 1.5 million to 2 million distinct CDR3 sequences, 25% to 35% of them seen just once; the ten biggest clones take up approximately 0.29%. In germline, CDR1 is SNHLY, CDR2 FYNNEI. The CDR3 runs 16 residues. Specimen: cord blood. The clonotype comes from a newborn girl in good health. The chain links TRBV2 to TRBJ2-3, with D possibly TRBD2 on 5 matching bases. The CDR3 loop is CAGSATWLASTDTQYF. The DNA of the CDR3 is TGTGCCGGCAGTGCTACCTGGCTAGCTAGCACAGATACGCAGTATTTT.